This passage covers 4 T cell receptor beta chains from one sample sequenced in a study of blood T cell repertoires in COVID-19 (dated by TCRdb to the early 2020s). The library was prepared using the immunoSEQ multiplex PCR assay. Held by TCRdb, this immuneACCESS table contains in-frame sequences only and omits some clones. Under half of the omission traces to an unresolved V gene where checked; the cause of the rest is unknown. This sample comprises about 40,000 clones, approximately 88% of them detected only once. The ten largest account for roughly 10% of the sample. The source material was peripheral blood. These TCRs come from a woman in her 70s with acute or convalescent COVID-19.

The chain couples TRBV12-3 or TRBV12-4 to TRBJ2-3; unclear D gene. V gave up 5 bases and J gave up 5 bases, with 8 bases separating them. The CDR3 spans 12 residues. This chain's CDR3 is CASSALVDTQYF. CDR3 nucleotides: TGTGCCAGCAGTGCTTTAGTAGATACGCAGTATTTT.

The chain has TRBV3-1 (or the pseudogene TRBV3-2) and TRBJ2-4, with 12 bases matching TRBD2. J was trimmed by 6 bases and V by 3 bases; bases with no gene match: 15. The CDR3 is made up of 19 amino acids. The germline gives CDR1 LGHDT, CDR2 YNNKEL (reference sequence). CDR3 coding DNA: TGTGCCAGCAGCCAGCTCGTGGGGCTAGCGGGAGGGCCTCTAAACATTCAGTACTTC. Translating it yields CASSQLVGLAGGPLNIQYF.

The chain joins TRBV24-1 to TRBJ2-1; TRBD1 is a possible D gene (6 bases). The CDR3 has 15 amino acids. V was trimmed by 8 bases and J by 7 bases, leaving 20 bases between them. The V gene's germline CDR1 is KGHDR and CDR2 SFDVKD. The CDR3 here is CATTHRVKGMNEQFF. The DNA of the CDR3 is TGTGCCACCACTCACAGGGTGAAAGGTATGAATGAGCAGTTCTTC.

CDR3 region: CASGLGSPGYNEQFF. DNA for the CDR3: TGTGCTAGTGGTTTGGGGAGCCCCGGGTACAATGAGCAGTTCTTC. This chain connects TRBV12-5 to TRBJ2-1; D uncertain. The CDR3 has 15 amino acids. The V end was cut by 1 base, the J end by 4 bases, with 11 bases between. Germline V gene data show CDR1 as LGHNT and CDR2 as FRNRAP.